The present TCR beta chain was sequenced within a study of blood T cell repertoires in COVID-19. This CDR3 has 17 amino acids. The germline gives CDR1 LGHNA, CDR2 YNFKEQ. The V gene end was trimmed by 3 bases and the J gene end by 4 bases; junction bases not matched to a gene: 8. Profiled with immunoSEQ multiplex PCR; TCRdb holds only in-frame clones, not every one. The sample has roughly 290,000 clones, 70% to 90% seen once. Sample: PBMCs or T cells enriched from blood (not recorded which). The source is a middle-aged woman who had recovered from COVID-19. The rearrangement joins TRBV4-2 to TRBJ2-1; 11 nucleotides match TRBD2. The CDR3 is CASSHSTSGNGYNEQFF. The CDR3 bases are TGTGCCAGCAGCCACTCGACTAGCGGGAATGGGTACAATGAGCAGTTCTTC.